One sample yielded the 20 T cell receptor beta chains listed below, sequenced in a study of T cells in Graves' hyperthyroidism and ophthalmopathy. The investigators amplified TCR beta CDR3 regions from RNA transcripts. Primed by the HTBI set, a first-round RT-PCR was run on the TCR CDR3. TCRdb independently ran MiXCR on the multiplex PCR reads; one entry per CDR3 protein. The top ten clones hold approximately 8.4% of a sample with a few hundred thousand distinct CDR3 sequences, around 42% of them seen once. Sequenced sample: peripheral blood or thyroid tissue (not recorded which). These receptors were collected from a young woman with Graves' hyperthyroidism.

This clonotype has at least ten counts. V and J are TRBV7-2 and TRBJ2-7; 8 positions match TRBD2. Germline CDR1 SGHTA, CDR2 FQGNSA. There are 14 residues in the CDR3. The V gene end was trimmed by 0 bases and the J gene end by 5 bases; junction bases not matched to a gene: 3. The CDR3 nucleotides are TGTGCCAGCAGCTTAGCCCGGGGGGGCAACGAGCAGTACTTC. This codes for CASSLARGGNEQYF.

The chain recombines TRBV18 with TRBJ2-7; 8 bases agree with TRBD1. The CDR3 length is 13 residues. CDR1 KGHSH and CDR2 LQKENI come from the germline V gene. Trimming cost V 7 bases and J 6 bases; bases outside gene matches: 8. CDR3 protein: CASFQDRVSEQYF. Here the CDR3 DNA reads TGTGCCAGCTTCCAGGACAGGGTGAGCGAGCAGTACTTC.

The chain has TRBV18 and TRBJ2-7; TRBD2 matches at 9 bases. The CDR3 runs to 14 residues. From germline, CDR1 is KGHSH and CDR2 LQKENI. V shed 0 bases and J 7 bases; nucleotides not matched to a gene: 4. The CDR3 nucleotides are TGTGCCAGCTCACCACCCCTAGCGGGAAGAGAGCAGTACTTC. The encoded protein is CASSPPLAGREQYF.

The gene calls are TRBV5-1 and TRBJ1-1, with D possibly matching TRBD1 (5 bases). CDR3 length: 19 amino acids. Per the germline V gene, CDR1 is SGHRS and CDR2 is YFSETQ. Trimming left V 1 base short and J 5 bases short, with 27 bases between. CDR3 amino acids: CASSLLGGGQGTSTTEAFF. The CDR3 coding sequence is TGCGCCAGCAGCTTGTTGGGGGGAGGGCAAGGGACCTCAACGACTGAAGCTTTCTTT.

The gene calls are TRBV5-1 and TRBJ1-1; 11 bases match TRBD1. CDR3 size: 13 residues. The trim removed 7 bases at V and 3 bases at J, leaving 2 bases unmatched. Germline V gives CDR1 SGHRS, CDR2 YFSETQ. CDR3 coding DNA: TGCGCCAGCCGGACAGGGGGCCACACTGAAGCTTTCTTT. Translation gives CASRTGGHTEAFF.

V and J are TRBV20-1 and TRBJ2-2; D gene unclear. Trimming removed 3 bases at V and 9 bases at J, with 20 bases between. The CDR3 is 15 residues long. Germline loops: CDR1 DFQATT, CDR2 SNEGSKA (reference sequence). The CDR3 DNA sequence: TGCAGTGCTAGTGAGGCGGCTCAGAGTCTGCGGGAGCTGTTTTTT. Translation gives CSASEAAQSLRELFF.

The rearrangement uses TRBV18 and TRBJ1-5, with 9 positions matching TRBD1. The V and J ends lost 6 bases and 0 bases, in that order; junction bases with no gene match: 9. Germline loops: CDR1 KGHSH, CDR2 LQKENI. The CDR3 extends over 17 amino acids. CDR3 region: CASSVQTGGGSNQPQHF. CDR3 in DNA: TGTGCCAGCTCTGTTCAAACAGGGGGCGGTAGCAATCAGCCCCAGCATTTT.

This CDR3 reads CASSQNRGPSYEQYF. Here the CDR3 DNA reads TGCGCCAGCAGTCAGAACAGGGGGCCTTCCTACGAGCAGTACTTC. The rearrangement links TRBV4-3 to TRBJ2-7; TRBD1 matches 9 bases. CDR1 is LGHNA, CDR2 YSLEER, per germline. The CDR3 has 15 residues. J was trimmed by 1 base and V by 6 bases; bases with no gene match: 7.

This chain connects TRBV7-8 to TRBJ2-1, with a tentative D call TRBD1 (5 bases). Trimming pared 2 bases from V and 4 bases from J, leaving 15 bases between. Germline V gene data show CDR1 as SGHVS and CDR2 as FQNEAQ. The CDR3 consists of 16 residues. In DNA form, the CDR3 reads TGTGCCAGCAGCTTAAGGGGATCGGCACCTTACAATGAGCAGTTCTTC. It specifies CASSLRGSAPYNEQFF.

The chain recombines TRBV20-1 with TRBJ1-2; 9 bases match TRBD1. The CDR3 consists of 14 residues. The V segment lost 6 bases and the J segment 4 bases; nucleotides outside the gene matches: 9. The germline V gene encodes CDR1 DFQATT and CDR2 SNEGSKA (reference sequence). The CDR3 spells CSAPGTGRFYGYTF. The DNA of the CDR3 is TGCAGTGCCCCGGGGACAGGGAGGTTCTATGGCTACACCTTC.

This clonotype was counted a few times. The V call is TRBV20-1, the J call TRBJ2-7, with a possible D match to TRBD2 (6 bases). The DNA end favors TRBJ2-1, so the J call may be wrong. The CDR3 length is 15 residues. Germline V gives CDR1 DFQATT, CDR2 SNEGSKA (reference sequence). CDR3 sequence (DNA): TGCAGTGCTATACATCTCTGGCGGGATCAAAATGAGCAGTTCTTC. Protein sequence: CSAIHLWRDQNEQFF.

This clonotype was observed at least ten times. The gene calls are TRBV9 and TRBJ2-7; tentatively, D is TRBD1 (6 bases). The CDR3 is 13 residues long. V dropped 4 bases and J dropped 6 bases, with 14 bases sitting between them. Per the germline V gene, CDR1 is SGDLS and CDR2 is YYNGEE. The CDR3: CASSSTGLGEQYF. CDR3 coding DNA: TGTGCCAGCAGCTCCACAGGGTTAGGCGAGCAGTACTTC.

This chain joins TRBV24-1 and TRBJ2-7; 8 bases fit TRBD2. The V segment lost 3 bases and the J segment 1 base; nucleotides outside the gene matches: 7. CDR3 length: 16 amino acids. Germline CDR1 reads KGHDR; CDR2 reads SFDVKD. The CDR3 protein is CATSDTGASGSYEQYF. CDR3 DNA sequence: TGTGCCACCAGTGATACCGGGGCTAGCGGGTCCTACGAGCAGTACTTC.

The sample holds many counts of this clonotype. The chain couples TRBV7-6 to TRBJ2-7, with TRBD1 as a possible D gene (5 bases). The CDR3 spans 13 residues. CDR1 is SGHVS and CDR2 is FNYEAQ in the germline V gene. Trimming stripped 1 base from V and 2 bases from J, with 6 bases between. CDR3 protein: CASSLEGPYEQYF. For the CDR3, the DNA is TGTGCCAGCAGCTTAGAGGGGCCCTACGAGCAGTACTTC.

This rearrangement joins TRBV24-1 to TRBJ1-2; 8 bases are a match to TRBD1. The J segment lost 8 bases and the V segment lost 4 bases, leaving 5 bases of the junction unmatched. The CDR3 is made up of 13 amino acids. The V gene's germline CDR1 is KGHDR and CDR2 SFDVKD. In nucleotides, the CDR3 is TGTGCCACCAGTGAGGACAGGGAATACGGCTACACCTTC. Translated, it gives CATSEDREYGYTF.

This clonotype was detected ten times or more. This chain joins TRBV7-4 and TRBJ2-7, with TRBD1 identical over 9 bases. V lost 4 bases and J lost 0; bases outside the gene matches: 4. The germline gives CDR1 SGHVT, CDR2 SQSDAQ. This CDR3 comprises 15 residues. CDR3 loop: CASSSGTGPSYEQYF. The CDR3 bases are TGTGCCAGCAGCTCCGGGACAGGGCCCTCCTACGAGCAGTACTTC.

J is TRBJ2-5 and V is TRBV30; TRBD2 agrees at 7 bases. This CDR3 comprises 15 residues. CDR1 and CDR2 from the germline V gene are GTSNPN and SVGIG (reference sequence). Unmatched junction bases numbered 11, after V lost 3 bases and J lost 4 bases. CDR3 sequence: CAWSRLAGVIETQYF. In nucleotides, the CDR3 is TGTGCCTGGAGCCGGCTGGCGGGAGTCATAGAGACCCAGTACTTC.

The gene calls are TRBV29-1 and TRBJ1-4; TRBD1 is a possible D gene (5 bases). Looked up from germline, CDR1 is SQVTM and CDR2 is ANQGSEA. The CDR3 is 15 amino acids. V lost 5 bases and J 8 bases, leaving 21 bases between the germline ends. CDR3 region: CSVNLAGGAGEKLFF. The CDR3 DNA sequence: TGCAGCGTTAATTTAGCGGGAGGGGCCGGGGAAAAACTGTTTTTT.

The V gene is TRBV6-4, the J gene TRBJ2-2; possibly TRBD2 for D (5 bases). V was pared by 5 bases and J by 4 bases, with 11 bases between. The length of the CDR3 is 14 residues. Germline assignment: CDR1 MRHNA and CDR2 SNTAGT. CDR3 residues: CASSPLSATGELFF. The CDR3 DNA sequence: TGTGCCAGCAGTCCCCTTAGCGCCACCGGGGAGCTGTTTTTT.

This clonotype was found many times. The V and J genes are TRBV5-4 and TRBJ2-7; D is unresolved. V was cut by 5 bases and J by 0 bases, with 12 bases left in between. The CDR3 runs 14 residues. CDR1 SGHNT and CDR2 YYREEE come from the germline V gene (reference sequence). This chain's CDR3 is CASRKERTSYEQYF. The CDR3 DNA reads TGTGCCAGCAGGAAGGAGAGGACCTCCTACGAGCAGTACTTC.